Presented here are 16 T cell receptor beta chains from one specimen sequenced in a study of cytomegalovirus exposure and HLA in healthy donors listed by TCRdb under 2017. Receptor amplification or capture employed the immunoSEQ multiplex PCR assay. TCRdb provides this immuneACCESS table in a form limited to in-frame rearrangements. Some clones are lacking; in checked studies, under half of them reflect an unresolved V gene, and why the rest are absent is not known. In this sample the table shows some 250,000 clones, around 91% of which occur a single time. The leading ten clones occupy under 4% of the sample. The sequenced sample consisted of PBMCs. All receptors come from a woman aged 25 to 39 in good health and CMV-seronegative.

The DNA of the CDR3 is TGTGCCAGCAGCCCCCGGGCCATGAGGACCGGGGAGCTGTTTTTT. This encodes CASSPRAMRTGELFF. This chain uses TRBV21-1 with TRBJ2-2. TRBV21-1 is assigned pseudogene status. The CDR3 has 15 amino acids.

The chain carries TRBV4-1 and TRBJ2-1, with D perhaps TRBD1 or TRBD2 (5 bases each). This CDR3 comprises 16 residues. Per the germline V gene, CDR1 is MGHRA and CDR2 is YSYEKL. V was cut by 1 base and J by 3 bases, with 13 bases left in between. CDR3: CASSQVRDPRYNEQFF. The CDR3 region has the DNA TGCGCCAGCAGCCAAGTTAGGGACCCTCGCTACAATGAGCAGTTCTTC.

CDR3 protein: CASSLALAGGYEQFF. CDR3 sequence (DNA): TGTGCCAGCAGCTTAGCACTAGCGGGAGGATATGAGCAGTTCTTC. V is TRBV7-9 and J is TRBJ2-1, with 12 bases aligning to TRBD2. V was clipped by 0 bases and J by 8 bases; unmatched bases: 2. CDR1 SEHNR and CDR2 FQNEAQ come from the germline V gene (reference sequence). The CDR3 loop spans 15 amino acids.

Here the CDR3 DNA reads TGTGCCAGCAGCTTAGGGGCAGATACGCAGTATTTT. It codes for CASSLGADTQYF. J is TRBJ2-3 and V is TRBV7-2; D unclear. The CDR3 is 12 amino acids. Germline-derived CDR1 and CDR2 are SGHTA and FQGNSA. The ends were cut back, 1 base at V and 4 bases at J, with 3 bases in the middle.

The chain is built from TRBV20-1 and TRBJ2-5; no definite D call. CDR1 DFQATT and CDR2 SNEGSKA come from the germline V gene (reference sequence). This CDR3 region has 11 residues. V gave up 3 bases and J gave up 4 bases, with 6 bases separating them. The CDR3 DNA follows: TGCAGTGCTAGCTACGGAGAGACCCAGTACTTC. Residues: CSASYGETQYF.

The chain has TRBV11-1 and TRBJ2-1, with 7 bases identical to TRBD2. Germline V gene data show CDR1 as SGHAT and CDR2 as FQDESV (reference sequence). Germline trimming cut 1 base from V and 5 bases from J; bases unmatched to any gene: 2. The CDR3 contains 14 residues. CDR3 loop: CASSLGLADNEQFF. The CDR3 region has the DNA TGTGCCAGCAGCTTAGGGCTAGCGGACAATGAGCAGTTCTTC.

This chain's CDR3 is CASSYRGENTEAFF. Here the CDR3 DNA reads TGCGCCAGCAGTTACAGGGGGGAGAACACTGAAGCTTTCTTT. The V gene is TRBV5-1, the J gene TRBJ1-1, with TRBD1 matching 8 bases. Germline values: CDR1 SGHRS, CDR2 YFSETQ. V was clipped by 5 bases and J by 1 base; unmatched bases: 4. The CDR3 spans 14 residues.

V and J are TRBV13 and TRBJ2-7; 8 bases map to TRBD1. Germline values: CDR1 PRHDT, CDR2 FYEKMQ (reference sequence). The length of the CDR3 is 15 residues. After removal of 2 bases from V and 5 bases from J, the junction contained 8 bases not matched to a gene. The CDR3 sequence is CASSLIATGVHEQYF. The CDR3 DNA follows: TGTGCCAGCAGCTTAATTGCGACAGGGGTCCACGAGCAGTACTTC.

The chain carries TRBV4-3 and TRBJ2-3, with D uncertain. The germline V gene has CDR1 LGHNA and CDR2 YSLEER. Trimming stripped 5 bases from V and 0 bases from J, with 9 bases between. This CDR3 has 14 amino acids. The CDR3 region is CASSVRVSTDTQYF. CDR3 nucleotide sequence: TGCGCCAGCAGCGTAAGGGTGAGCACAGATACGCAGTATTTT.

The genes are TRBV15 and TRBJ1-4; D is perhaps TRBD1 (5 bases). V lost 8 bases and J 3 bases, leaving 16 bases between the germline ends. CDR3 length: 15 amino acids. Germline CDR1 reads LNHNV; CDR2 reads YYDKDF (reference sequence). The CDR3 here is CATRLSGGANEKLFF. CDR3 bases: TGTGCCACCCGGCTTTCTGGGGGGGCTAATGAAAAACTGTTTTTT.

V gene TRBV29-1 combines with J gene TRBJ1-1, with 7 bases fitting TRBD1. Germline V CDR1 and CDR2: SQVTM, ANQGSEA. The CDR3 totals 13 residues. Trimming took 3 bases from V and 4 from J; bases not matched to a gene: 5. CDR3: CSVDWTGSTEAFF. CDR3 nucleotide sequence: TGCAGCGTTGATTGGACAGGTTCCACTGAAGCTTTCTTT. The full variable domain, in which reference TRBV29-1 and TRBJ1-1 provide the parts outside the CDR3, is SAVISQKPSRDICQRGTSLTIQCQVDSQVTMMFWYRQQPGQSLTLIATANQGSEATYESGFVIDKFPISRPNLTFSTLTVSNMSPEDSSIYLCSVDWTGSTEAFFGQGTRLTVV.

This chain joins TRBV4-1 and TRBJ2-7, with TRBD1 matching over 9 bases. The ends lost 0 bases at V and 2 bases at J; junction bases unmatched: 5. Looked up from germline, CDR1 is MGHRA and CDR2 is YSYEKL. The CDR3 has 16 amino acids. CDR3 residues: CASSQDEGQGPYEQYF. For the CDR3, the DNA is TGCGCCAGCAGCCAAGATGAGGGACAGGGACCCTACGAGCAGTACTTC.

CDR3 protein: CASSPLQLAGTDTQYF. In DNA form, the CDR3 reads TGTGCCAGCAGCCCCTTACAGCTAGCGGGGACAGATACGCAGTATTTT. The chain employs TRBV27 and TRBJ2-3; 9 nucleotides line up with TRBD2. Germline-derived CDR1 and CDR2 are MNHEY and SMNVEV (reference sequence). The trim removed 6 bases at V and 3 bases at J, leaving 10 bases unmatched. The CDR3 length is 16 residues.

V gene TRBV7-3 combines with J gene TRBJ2-1; 14 bases agree with TRBD2. Germline values: CDR1 SGHTA, CDR2 FQGTGA. V dropped 4 bases and J dropped 14; count of bases not matched to a gene: 4. The CDR3 totals 13 residues. CDR3 in DNA: TGTGCCAGCAGCTCAGGGACTAGCGGGAGAAAGTTCTTC. Its translation is CASSSGTSGRKFF.

The chain recombines TRBV5-4 with TRBJ2-7; tentatively, D is TRBD1 (6 bases). The CDR3 is 15 residues long. Germline V gives CDR1 SGHNT, CDR2 YYREEE (reference sequence). The germline V and J ends were trimmed by 4 bases and 2 bases, with 16 bases remaining between them. CDR3 region: CASSLGQSDTYEQYF. The CDR3 DNA is TGTGCCAGCAGCCTCGGACAGTCCGACACCTACGAGCAGTACTTC.

V usage is TRBV7-9 and J usage is TRBJ2-5; a weak D match, TRBD1 (6 bases). CDR3 length equals 14 residues. Germline-derived CDR1 and CDR2 are SEHNR and FQNEAQ (reference sequence). The V gene lost 3 bases and the J gene lost 5 bases, with 13 bases spanning the gap. The CDR3 loop is CASSFPTGGETQYF. The CDR3 DNA is TGTGCCAGCAGCTTCCCGACAGGAGGCGAGACCCAGTACTTC.